The 12 T cell receptor beta chains below all came from one sample that was sequenced in a study of preoperative IRX-2 immunotherapy in early breast cancer. TCRdb's table, derived via immunoSEQ multiplex PCR, lists solely in-frame clones and lacks some. The table records around 34,000 clones, around 86% of them present only once. Treatment described: preoperative locoregional IRX-2 cytokine immunotherapy. The sample consisted of lymph node tissue, taken from a patient treated with IRX-2 immunotherapy. These receptor sequences come from a human donor with breast cancer.

In this sample, this clone turned up a few times. This chain links TRBV19 with TRBJ1-5; 7 nucleotides match TRBD1. CDR3 length equals 16 residues. J lost 0 bases, V lost 3 bases, and 5 bases had no gene match. The germline gives CDR1 LNHDA, CDR2 SQIVND (reference sequence). The CDR3 here is CASSIGTAYSNQPQHF. CDR3 DNA: TGTGCCAGTAGTATCGGGACAGCTTATAGCAATCAGCCCCAGCATTTT.

The rearrangement uses TRBV28 and TRBJ1-1; 7 bases are shared with TRBD1. The CDR3 spans 16 residues. Germline loops: CDR1 MDHEN, CDR2 SYDVKM. V shed 5 bases, J shed 1 base, and the junction held 10 bases outside the gene matches. CDR3 nucleotide sequence: TGTGCCAGCAGTCCGTACAGGGGCTCGGAGAACACTGAAGCTTTCTTT. It encodes CASSPYRGSENTEAFF.

This chain connects TRBV6-8 to TRBJ2-6, with D maybe TRBD1 (5 bases). V lost 2 bases, J lost 4 bases, and 9 bases lay in between. CDR3 length equals 15 residues. CDR1 is MNHGY and CDR2 is SAAAGT in the germline V gene. In DNA form, the CDR3 reads TGTGCCAGCAGTTACAGCAGGGTCGGGGCCAACGTCCTGACTTTC. Translation: CASSYSRVGANVLTF.

This sequence joins TRBV6-8 and TRBJ2-1; TRBD2 might be the D (5 bases). The CDR3 is 16 residues long. Germline V gene sequence: CDR1 MNHGY, CDR2 SAAAGT. V was clipped by 6 bases and J by 8 bases, with 23 bases between them. The CDR3 DNA is TGTGCCAGCAGCTCCCGGTGGGAGCCCTACATGCATGAGCAGTTCTTC. Translating gives CASSSRWEPYMHEQFF.

The chain recombines TRBV5-1 with TRBJ1-4; tentative D call: TRBD1 (6 bases). This CDR3 comprises 16 residues. Germline V gene lookup returns CDR1 SGHRS and CDR2 YFSETQ. V dropped 0 bases and J dropped 8 bases, with 17 bases sitting between them. For the CDR3, the DNA is TGCGCCAGCAGCTTGGATGGGGGCGGGGGAATGGAAAAACTGTTTTTT. Protein product: CASSLDGGGGMEKLFF.

This clone has a handful of counts. The chain has TRBV28 and TRBJ2-7, with D tentatively TRBD1 or TRBD2 (6 bases each). Germline values: CDR1 MDHEN, CDR2 SYDVKM. Deletions cut 3 bases from V and 1 base from J, with 13 bases between. This CDR3 contains 15 residues. The CDR3: CASSFWGARSYEQYF. CDR3 nucleotides: TGTGCCAGCAGTTTTTGGGGGGCGAGGTCCTACGAGCAGTACTTC.

The V call is TRBV7-5, the J call TRBJ2-2. TRBV7-5 is described as a pseudogene. The CDR3 totals 15 residues. CDR3 loop: CASSLRGGGSGELFF. The CDR3 coding sequence is TGTGCCAGCAGCCTCCGGGGAGGGGGCTCCGGGGAGCTGTTTTTT.

A single count supports this clone. The V call is TRBV18, the J call TRBJ1-5, with D possibly being TRBD1 (6 bases). From germline, CDR1 is KGHSH and CDR2 LQKENI. The length of the CDR3 is 12 residues. The germline V and J ends were trimmed by 5 bases and 15 bases, with 17 bases remaining between them. The DNA of the CDR3 is TGTGCCAGCTCAACCGAGGGGGAAACCGCGCATTTT. This translates into CASSTEGETAHF. Complete variable domain (other parts from reference TRBV18 and TRBJ1-5): NAGVMQNPRHLVRRRGQEARLRCSPMKGHSHVYWYRQLPEEGLKFMVYLQKENIIDESGMPKERFSAEFPKEGPSILRIQQVVRGDSAAYFCASSTEGETAHFGDGTRLSIL.

The V and J genes are TRBV18 and TRBJ2-3, with 8 bases identical to TRBD2. This CDR3 has 15 residues. The V and J ends lost 6 bases and 6 bases, in that order; junction bases with no gene match: 11. CDR1 is KGHSH and CDR2 is LQKENI in the germline V gene. The CDR3 loop reads CASSPTSVESDTQYF. In DNA form, the CDR3 reads TGTGCCAGCTCCCCGACTAGCGTGGAGTCGGATACGCAGTATTTT.

The chain is built from TRBV10-2 and TRBJ1-1, with D unclear. The CDR3 is 14 amino acids. V lost 1 base and J lost 0, with 6 bases in between. Germline V lookup: CDR1 WSHSY, CDR2 SAAADI. Here the CDR3 reads CASSEWVLNTEAFF. The CDR3 DNA reads TGCGCCAGCAGTGAGTGGGTACTGAACACTGAAGCTTTCTTT.

V gene TRBV6-8 combines with J gene TRBJ2-7; D remains ambiguous. Germline CDR1 MNHGY, CDR2 SAAAGT. The CDR3 is 12 amino acids. Trimming pared 4 bases from V and 3 bases from J, leaving 7 bases between. As DNA, the CDR3 is TGTGCCAGCAGTTTACGTAGCTACGAGCAGTACTTC. Translation gives CASSLRSYEQYF.

The rearrangement uses TRBV15 and TRBJ2-2; TRBD2 aligns across 9 bases. Trimming took 0 bases from V and 3 from J; bases not matched to a gene: 14. The CDR3 runs 20 residues. The germline CDR1 and CDR2 sequences are LNHNV and YYDKDF (reference sequence). The CDR3 loop reads CATSRDSPSGEEGYTGELFF. The CDR3 bases are TGTGCCACCAGCAGAGATTCGCCTAGCGGGGAGGAGGGCTACACCGGGGAGCTGTTTTTT.